Each of the 20 T cell receptor beta chains below was sequenced from the same sample in a study of somatic mutations in cytotoxic T cells in rheumatoid arthritis (dated by TCRdb to 2016 to 2017). Preparation of the library involved the immunoSEQ multiplex PCR assay. TCRdb stores this immuneACCESS table with in-frame sequences only. Part of the clones is absent; in the studies checked, under half of the shortfall reflects unresolved V genes, and no reason is known for the rest. The sample has tens of thousands of clones on record, under 85% of them singletons. Of the sample, about 3.2% falls within the top ten clones. Material for sequencing was CD8+ T cells sorted from blood. The receptors come from a man aged 40-55 years in good health.

The chain uses TRBV4-1 and TRBJ2-5, with 9 bases lining up with TRBD2. The J segment lost 4 bases and the V segment lost 1 base, leaving 7 bases of the junction unmatched. Germline V gives CDR1 MGHRA, CDR2 YSYEKL. This CDR3 contains 16 residues. This CDR3 is CASSQGVPREGETQYF. The CDR3 nucleotides read TGCGCCAGCAGCCAAGGGGTGCCGCGGGAGGGAGAGACCCAGTACTTC.

V and J are TRBV11-2 and TRBJ2-1, with TRBD1 matching 9 bases. J lost 3 bases, V lost 4 bases, and 4 bases had no gene match. Germline V CDR1 and CDR2: SGHAT, FQNNGV. CDR3 length: 15 residues. The CDR3 DNA reads TGTGCCAGCAGCTCGACAGGGGGTTACTACAATGAGCAGTTCTTC. This translates into CASSSTGGYYNEQFF.

The rearrangement uses TRBV27 and TRBJ2-1, with a weak D call TRBD2 (5 bases). Trimming left V 5 bases short and J 8 bases short, with 19 bases between. Germline CDR1 and CDR2: MNHEY and SMNVEV (reference sequence). CDR3 length equals 15 residues. Here the CDR3 reads CASSPFRDYFDEQFF. The CDR3 DNA follows: TGTGCCAGCAGTCCCTTTCGCGACTACTTTGATGAGCAGTTCTTC.

The chain couples TRBV11-2 to TRBJ2-7; 7 bases line up with TRBD2. Per the germline V gene, CDR1 is SGHAT and CDR2 is FQNNGV. Trimming cost V 4 bases and J 3 bases; bases outside gene matches: 6. The CDR3 has 14 residues. CDR3 in DNA: TGTGCCAGCAGCTCATCCAGCGGGATCTACGAGCAGTACTTC. This codes for CASSSSSGIYEQYF.

V is TRBV27 and J is TRBJ2-1; TRBD2 might be the D (5 bases). Germline CDR1 and CDR2: MNHEY and SMNVEV (reference sequence). The CDR3 loop spans 15 amino acids. V was clipped by 11 bases and J by 2 bases, with 19 bases between them. The CDR3 loop reads CAASLELAPYNEQFF. The CDR3 DNA reads as TGTGCCGCTTCCTTAGAGCTAGCCCCCTACAATGAGCAGTTCTTC.

This clone was found a few times. V is TRBV4-1 and J is TRBJ2-7; D tentatively reads TRBD1 or TRBD2 (5 bases each). The V and J ends lost 0 bases and 2 bases respectively, with 11 bases between them. CDR3 length equals 15 residues. Germline-derived CDR1 and CDR2 are MGHRA and YSYEKL. The CDR3 region is CASSQDSDSAYEQYF. DNA of the CDR3: TGCGCCAGCAGCCAAGATAGCGACAGTGCCTACGAGCAGTACTTC.

V usage is TRBV2 and J usage is TRBJ1-2; 8 bases match TRBD1. Germline CDR1 reads SNHLY; CDR2 reads FYNNEI. This CDR3 contains 13 residues. The junction had 9 bases not matched to a gene; V was cut back by 11 bases and J by 4 bases. The DNA for the CDR3 is TGTGCCGGAGGACAGGGTTCCGGCTATGGCTACACCTTC. Protein product: CAGGQGSGYGYTF.

The gene calls are TRBV19 and TRBJ2-7, with a tentative D call TRBD2 (6 bases). The V gene's germline CDR1 is LNHDA and CDR2 SQIVND (reference sequence). This CDR3 region has 15 residues. Trimming removed 1 base from V and 1 base from J, with 11 bases in between. Written as DNA, the CDR3 is TGTGCCAGTAGTATAGGGGATAGCGGTTCCTACGAGCAGTACTTC. Translation: CASSIGDSGSYEQYF.

V and J are TRBV21-1 and TRBJ1-5. TRBV21-1 is a listed pseudogene. The CDR3 consists of 17 residues. CDR3 protein: CASSKIRPAYSNQPQHF. The CDR3 DNA sequence: TGTGCCAGCAGCAAGATCCGGCCAGCCTATAGCAATCAGCCCCAGCATTTT.

The V and J genes are TRBV28 and TRBJ2-1, with 13 bases aligning to TRBD2. The CDR3 consists of 16 residues. V lost 6 bases, J lost 6 bases, and 8 bases stayed unmatched. CDR1 is MDHEN, CDR2 SYDVKM, per germline. The CDR3, as DNA: TGTGCCAGCAGCTCCACGGGACTAGCGGGAAGCAATGAGCAGTTCTTC. The encoded protein is CASSSTGLAGSNEQFF.

The gene calls are TRBV27 and TRBJ1-1, with 10 bases identical to TRBD1. CDR1 is MNHEY and CDR2 is SMNVEV in the germline V gene (reference sequence). J lost 4 bases, V lost 4 bases, and 3 bases had no gene match. The CDR3 is made up of 14 amino acids. CDR3 sequence (DNA): TGTGCCAGCAGTTGGGGACAGGGGACCACTGAAGCTTTCTTT. Protein sequence: CASSWGQGTTEAFF.

The chain couples TRBV29-1 to TRBJ2-1, with 11 bases lining up with TRBD2. V shed 2 bases and J 6 bases; nucleotides not matched to a gene: 3. The CDR3 runs to 14 residues. Germline CDR1 is SQVTM and CDR2 is ANQGSEA. The CDR3 is CSVETSGRFNEQFF. The DNA of the CDR3 is TGCAGCGTTGAAACTAGCGGGAGATTCAATGAGCAGTTCTTC.

The chain is built from TRBV6-1 and TRBJ1-2; perhaps TRBD1 as D (6 bases). The germline gives CDR1 MNHNS, CDR2 SASEGT. The CDR3 has 12 residues. V lost 4 bases, J lost 6 bases, and 9 bases lay in between. This CDR3 reads CASSAGEDGYTF. The CDR3 DNA follows: TGTGCCAGCAGTGCAGGGGAGGATGGCTACACCTTC.

The chain carries TRBV27 and TRBJ1-5; TRBD1 might be the D (5 bases). V gave up 3 bases and J gave up 6 bases, with 12 bases separating them. The CDR3 totals 14 residues. CDR1 MNHEY and CDR2 SMNVEV come from the germline V gene (reference sequence). The CDR3 DNA reads TGTGCCAGCAGTTTGTCGGGGGTTAGTCAGCCCCAGCATTTT. This encodes CASSLSGVSQPQHF.

This rearrangement joins TRBV7-9 to TRBJ2-7; no clear D gene. The CDR3 sequence is 15 residues long. V gave up 3 bases and J gave up 5 bases, with 17 bases separating them. The V gene's germline CDR1 is SEHNR and CDR2 FQNEAQ (reference sequence). Written as DNA, the CDR3 is TGTGCCAGCAGCTTCGTTACTGCGAGCCACCACGAGCAGTACTTC. The encoded protein is CASSFVTASHHEQYF.

V gene TRBV27 combines with J gene TRBJ2-4, with D possibly TRBD2 on 6 matching bases. Germline V CDR1 and CDR2: MNHEY, SMNVEV (reference sequence). The CDR3 totals 13 residues. The germline V and J ends were trimmed by 9 bases and 2 bases, with 11 bases remaining between them. The CDR3 loop is CARPAGPKNIQYF. DNA of the CDR3: TGTGCCAGACCGGCGGGACCCAAAAACATTCAGTACTTC.

This sequence joins TRBV28 and TRBJ1-2; 7 nucleotides line up with TRBD1. The CDR3 extends over 17 amino acids. Germline CDR1 and CDR2: MDHEN and SYDVKM. V dropped 3 bases and J dropped 3; count of bases not matched to a gene: 13. The DNA of the CDR3 is TGTGCCAGCAGTTTCCTCCTCCTCAGGGGGAGGCACTATGGCTACACCTTC. It yields the protein CASSFLLLRGRHYGYTF.

The J gene is TRBJ2-4, the V gene TRBV4-1; D ambiguous. The germline V and J ends were trimmed by 5 bases and 1 base, with 15 bases remaining between them. There are 16 residues in the CDR3. Germline values: CDR1 MGHRA, CDR2 YSYEKL. The CDR3 reads CASSLSRLDAKNIQYF. The CDR3 DNA reads as TGCGCCAGCAGCTTAAGCCGTCTGGACGCCAAAAACATTCAGTACTTC.

V gene TRBV21-1 combines with J gene TRBJ1-3. TRBV21-1 is marked as a pseudogene. The CDR3 consists of 15 residues. The CDR3 spells CASKEAVFSGNTIYF. CDR3 nucleotides: TGTGCCAGCAAAGAGGCGGTCTTCTCTGGAAACACCATATATTTT.

This clone was detected only once. V usage is TRBV6-1 and J usage is TRBJ2-7; maybe TRBD2 (5 bases). V shed 2 bases and J shed 0 bases, with 11 bases lying between them. The CDR3 extends over 15 amino acids. In germline, CDR1 is MNHNS, CDR2 SASEGT. The CDR3 DNA follows: TGTGCCAGCAGTGAAAGGGAGACGGGCTCCTACGAGCAGTACTTC. Encoded protein: CASSERETGSYEQYF.